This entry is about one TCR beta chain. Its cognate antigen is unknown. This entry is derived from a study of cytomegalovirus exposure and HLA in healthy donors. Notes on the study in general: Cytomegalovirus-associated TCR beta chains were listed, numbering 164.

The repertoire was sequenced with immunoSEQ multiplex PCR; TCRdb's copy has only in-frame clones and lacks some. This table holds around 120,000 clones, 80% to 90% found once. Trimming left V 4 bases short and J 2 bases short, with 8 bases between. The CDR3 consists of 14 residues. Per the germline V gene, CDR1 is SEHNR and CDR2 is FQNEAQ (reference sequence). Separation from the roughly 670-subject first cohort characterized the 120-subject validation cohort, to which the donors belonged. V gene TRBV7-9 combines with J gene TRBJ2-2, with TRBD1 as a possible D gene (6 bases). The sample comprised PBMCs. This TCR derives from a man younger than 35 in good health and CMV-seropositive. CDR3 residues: CASSWDTNTGELFF. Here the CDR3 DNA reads TGTGCCAGCAGCTGGGACACAAACACCGGGGAGCTGTTTTTT.